The clone carrying this T cell receptor beta chain was seen at least ten times. The CDR3 covers 15 residues. CDR1 is SGHTA, CDR2 FQGTGA, per germline. V trimming: 0 bases; J trimming: 4 bases; junction bases outside the gene matches: 4. The data were obtained in a study of T cells after yellow fever vaccination. Production of TCR cDNA was by 5'RACE template switching, which also added a universal primer site and UMIs. One entry per CDR3 protein results from TCRdb running MiXCR on the 5' RACE reads. The top ten clones hold less than 25% of a sample with a few hundred thousand distinct CDR3 sequences, roughly 4% of them seen once.

V is TRBV7-3 and J is TRBJ2-5; 8 nucleotides line up with TRBD2. Source: PBMCs, taken on the day of the yellow fever booster vaccination. The clonotype comes from a young man who received the YFV17D yellow fever vaccine. For the CDR3, the DNA is TGTGCCAGCAGCTTAACCGGGGGGGCAGGAGAGACCCAGTACTTC. Its protein product is CASSLTGGAGETQYF.